This record looks at one TCR beta chain sequence and its context. Its target is not known. The junction differs from germline at one of its ends, possibly a read error. The CDR3 has 19 amino acids. Germline CDR1 DFQATT, CDR2 SNEGSKA (reference sequence). TCRdb ran MiXCR on the 5' RACE reads and lists one entry per CDR3 protein. The data hold 150,000 to 200,000 distinct CDR3 sequences, with roughly a fifth observed a single time. This record comes from a study of T-cell memory formation after mild COVID-19. Study background: Largely donor-specific TCR clusters were found.

Study conclusions and caveats: Nothing confirmed that second-wave clones peaking on day 37 were specific for SARS-CoV-2. Cross-reactive memory apparently joined, as some responding clones appeared in pre-infection memory.

Sequenced material: PBMCs or a T cell subset sorted from them (not recorded which). This clonotype originated in an adult woman who had mild COVID-19 (a few samples of this study predate the infection). Cell type and time point are not known. The chain has TRBV20-1 and TRBJ1-5; D possibly corresponds to TRBD1 (6 bases). The CDR3 sequence: CSARDPFYREDVGNQPKHF. The CDR3 DNA reads as TGCAGTGCTAGAGATCCTTTCTACAGGGAGGACGTGGGCAATCAGCCCAAGCATTTT.